This is a list of T cell receptor beta chains from one sample in a study of blood T cell repertoires in COVID-19. Sequencing was performed with immunoSEQ multiplex PCR; in TCRdb, only in-frame clones are kept and a portion is missing. The table lists roughly 200,000 clones, around 85% of them singletons. The specimen was peripheral blood. These TCRs come from a person aged 65-85 years with COVID-19, enrolled during active disease. Both conserved end residues are part of each CDR3. Fields, in order: J gene, V gene, D gene, clone size, CDR3 DNA, CDR3 protein. A D gene is named only where the DNA matches it firmly. Rows may omit the clone size; those that give it use once, few, many or a size class.

>TRBJ2-3|TRBV6-5|TRBD1|few
TGTGCCAGCAGAACAGGGGCGGATACGCAGTATTTT
CASRTGADTQYF
>TRBJ2-7|TRBV5-6|.|.
TGTGCCAGCAGCTTGAGCGGTTCCCCCTACGAGCAGTACTTC
CASSLSGSPYEQYF
>TRBJ2-7|TRBV6-5|TRBD2|.
TGTGCCAGCACCAAGAGTACTAGCGGGACCTACGAGCAGTACTTC
CASTKSTSGTYEQYF
>TRBJ2-7|TRBV19|.|once
TGTGCCAGTAGTAGTGGCGGGACCTCCTACGAGCAGTACTTC
CASSSGGTSYEQYF
>TRBJ2-7|TRBV3-1/TRBV3-2|TRBD2|once
TGTGCCAGCAGCATAGCGGGGGGCCCCAACGAGCAGTACTTC
CASSIAGGPNEQYF
>TRBJ1-6|TRBV4-3|.|.
TGCGCCAGCAGCCTAGAGACAGCCAATTCACCCCTCCACTTT
CASSLETANSPLHF
>TRBJ2-2|TRBV11-2|.|.
TGTGCCAGCAGCCGACCCGGGTTACGAACCGGGGAGCTGTTTTTT
CASSRPGLRTGELFF
>TRBJ1-1|TRBV19|.|.
TGTGCCAGTAGTATAGGGGGGCTCCAGAAGCCAGTGGCTTTCTTT
CASSIGGLQKPVAFF
>TRBJ1-1|TRBV5-1|.|.
TGCGCCAGCAGCGCCGAACCACGGGTGGTGAACACTGAAGCTTTCTTT
CASSAEPRVVNTEAFF
>TRBJ2-6|TRBV5-5|.|.
TGTGCCAGCAGCCCAATGCCGCCAGGGACTGGGGCCAACGTCCTGACTTTC
CASSPMPPGTGANVLTF
>TRBJ1-2|TRBV3-1/TRBV3-2|TRBD1|.
TGTGCCAGCAGCACGAAGTACGACAGGGGAGTAGGCTATGGCTACACCTTC
CASSTKYDRGVGYGYTF
>TRBJ1-4|TRBV7-8|TRBD1|few
TGTGCCAGTTCACAGGGGGATAATGAAAAACTGTTTTTT
CASSQGDNEKLFF
>TRBJ1-1|TRBV2|.|once
TGTGCCAGCACTACCGGGACACTGAACACTGAAGCTTTCTTT
CASTTGTLNTEAFF
>TRBJ2-1|TRBV6-2/TRBV6-3|TRBD1|.
TGTGCCAGCAGCCTAGATCGGGACAGGGAGATGGGGCAGTTCTTC
CASSLDRDREMGQFF
>TRBJ1-3|TRBV18|.|.
TGTGCCAGCTCACCATCCGGGATCCGCTCTGGAAACACCATATATTTT
CASSPSGIRSGNTIYF
>TRBJ2-1|TRBV7-2|TRBD2|.
TGTGCCAGCAGCGTTAGCGGGGGGGCCTCTAATGAGCAGTTCTTC
CASSVSGGASNEQFF